One sample yielded the 4 T cell receptor beta chains listed below, sequenced in a study of human T cells and chemical hapten exposure. Using its own MiXCR run on the RACE reads, TCRdb lists one record per CDR3 protein. This table holds approximately 57,000 distinct CDR3 sequences, more than 8% found once. Specified time point: pre-sensitization, week 0. As for treatment: therapeutic diphenylcyclopropenone sensitization with weekly scalp DPC. The sample consisted of whole blood, taken in connection with sensitization to the hapten diphenylcyclopropenone (DPC). These receptor sequences come from a man aged 35-49 years with alopecia areata. Some clones in this sample may be carry-over from other donors' samples.

This clonotype was found many times. The chain is built from TRBV6-1 and TRBJ2-7, with TRBD2 matching over 7 bases. Trimming took 6 bases from V and 3 from J; bases not matched to a gene: 11. Germline assignment: CDR1 MNHNS and CDR2 SASEGT. The length of the CDR3 is 15 residues. Here the CDR3 DNA reads TGTGCCAGCAGGATTTCGTCGGGGGGTTACTACGAGCAGTACTTC. As protein: CASRISSGGYYEQYF.

This chain uses TRBV7-9 with TRBJ1-2; TRBD1 is a possible D gene (5 bases). CDR3 length equals 16 residues. Trimming took 5 bases from V and 2 from J, leaving 18 bases between them. Germline loops: CDR1 SEHNR, CDR2 FQNEAQ (reference sequence). CDR3 sequence: CASSPTIGTENYGYTF. As DNA, the CDR3 is TGTGCCAGCAGCCCTACCATCGGGACGGAGAACTATGGCTACACCTTC.

V usage is TRBV6-6 and J usage is TRBJ1-5, with a tentative D call TRBD1 (5 bases). This CDR3 comprises 14 residues. V was shortened by 6 bases and J by 0 bases, with 9 bases between the two germline ends. The germline CDR1 and CDR2 sequences are MNHNY and SVGAGI (reference sequence). The CDR3 DNA reads TGTGCCAGCAGCCGGGACGGTAGCAATCAGCCCCAGCATTTT. The encoded protein is CASSRDGSNQPQHF.

In its sample, this clonotype was seen many times. The rearrangement uses TRBV24-1 and TRBJ2-3; TRBD2 matches at 14 bases. The germline CDR1 and CDR2 sequences are KGHDR and SFDVKD. The V segment lost 2 bases and the J segment 1 base; nucleotides outside the gene matches: 10. The CDR3 runs to 20 residues. CDR3 nucleotide sequence: TGTGCCACCAGTGATTCTGGGACTAGCGGGAGTCTATTCGGCACAGATACGCAGTATTTT. Its protein is CATSDSGTSGSLFGTDTQYF.